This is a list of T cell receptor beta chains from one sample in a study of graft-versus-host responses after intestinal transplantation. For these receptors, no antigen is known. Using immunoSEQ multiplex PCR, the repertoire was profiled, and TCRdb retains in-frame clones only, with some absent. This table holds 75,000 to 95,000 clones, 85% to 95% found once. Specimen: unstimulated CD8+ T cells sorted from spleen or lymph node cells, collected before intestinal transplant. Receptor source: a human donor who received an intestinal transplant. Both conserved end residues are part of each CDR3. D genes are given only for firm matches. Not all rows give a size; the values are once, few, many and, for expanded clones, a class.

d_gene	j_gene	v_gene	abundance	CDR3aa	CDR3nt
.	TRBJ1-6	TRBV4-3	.	CASSQDYRTDNSPLHF	TGCGCCAGCAGCCAAGACTATAGGACAGATAATTCACCCCTCCACTTT
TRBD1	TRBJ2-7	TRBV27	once	CASSSPGQSYEQYF	TGTGCCAGCAGTTCCCCGGGACAGAGCTACGAGCAGTACTTC
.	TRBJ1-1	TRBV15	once	CATSRDRQGMNTEAFF	TGTGCCACCAGCAGAGATCGCCAGGGGATGAACACTGAAGCTTTCTTT
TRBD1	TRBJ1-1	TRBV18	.	CASSFPTGVNTEAFF	TGTGCCAGCTCCTTCCCGACAGGGGTGAACACTGAAGCTTTCTTT
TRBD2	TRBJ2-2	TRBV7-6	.	CASSLGPPLAGGRGVGELFF	TGTGCCAGCAGCTTAGGACCCCCTCTAGCGGGGGGCCGAGGGGTCGGGGAGCTGTTTTTT
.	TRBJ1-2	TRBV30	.	CAWRIENYGYTF	TGTGCCTGGAGAATAGAGAACTATGGCTACACCTTC
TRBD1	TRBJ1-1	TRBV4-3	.	CASSQQTGPLGTEAFF	TGCGCCAGCAGCCAGCAGACAGGGCCTCTGGGCACTGAAGCTTTCTTT
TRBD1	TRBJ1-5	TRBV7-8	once	CASSLADTGGMSNQPQHF	TGTGCCAGCAGCTTAGCAGATACAGGGGGCATGAGCAATCAGCCCCAGCATTTT
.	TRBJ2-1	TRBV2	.	CASSHPNRDNEQFF	TGTGCCAGCAGTCACCCAAACAGGGACAATGAGCAGTTCTTC
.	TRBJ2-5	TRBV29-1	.	CSVGGVGTNQETQYF	TGCAGCGTTGGAGGAGTGGGTACAAATCAAGAGACCCAGTACTTC
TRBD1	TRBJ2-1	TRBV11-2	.	CASSLVTQTGGYYNEQFF	TGTGCCAGCAGCTTAGTGACACAAACAGGGGGCTACTACAATGAGCAGTTCTTC
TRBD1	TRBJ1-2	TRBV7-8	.	CASSLEAGGVINYGYTF	TGTGCCAGCAGCTTAGAGGCAGGGGGAGTAATTAACTATGGCTACACCTTC
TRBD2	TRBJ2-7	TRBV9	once	CASSPESGGAGEQYF	TGTGCCAGCAGCCCCGAGAGCGGGGGGGCCGGCGAGCAGTACTTC
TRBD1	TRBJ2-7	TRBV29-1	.	CSVETRDRAYEQYF	TGCAGCGTTGAAACCCGGGACAGGGCCTACGAGCAGTACTTC
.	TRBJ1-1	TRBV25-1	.	CASSEEGAKAFF	TGTGCCAGCAGTGAAGAAGGAGCTAAAGCTTTCTTT
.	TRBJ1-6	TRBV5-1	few	CASSLAIQPGNSPLHF	TGCGCCAGCAGCTTGGCCATTCAGCCAGGAAATTCACCCCTCCACTTT
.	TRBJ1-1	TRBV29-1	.	CSVEDPRGRESAEAFF	TGCAGCGTTGAAGATCCCCGGGGAAGAGAGTCCGCTGAAGCTTTCTTT
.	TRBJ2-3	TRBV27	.	CASSGGGTDTQYF	TGTGCCAGCAGTGGTGGGGGGACAGATACGCAGTATTTT
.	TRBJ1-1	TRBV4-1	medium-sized	CASSQEWEGNTEAFF	TGCGCCAGCAGCCAAGAGTGGGAGGGTAACACTGAAGCTTTCTTT
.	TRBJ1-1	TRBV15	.	CATSGGSLLEAFF	TGTGCCACCAGCGGGGGGTCCCTCCTTGAAGCTTTCTTT
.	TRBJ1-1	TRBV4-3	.	CASSQAGTSNTEAFF	TGCGCCAGCAGCCAAGCCGGGACATCGAACACTGAAGCTTTCTTT
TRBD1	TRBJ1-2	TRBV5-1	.	CASSLEGDSGGTYGYTF	TGCGCCAGCAGCTTGGAGGGGGACAGCGGGGGTACCTATGGCTACACCTTC
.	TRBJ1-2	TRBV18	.	CASSPRRGLNYGYTF	TGTGCCAGCTCACCACGCCGTGGGCTCAACTATGGCTACACCTTC
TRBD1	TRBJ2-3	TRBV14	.	CASSQFPLPGQGATSTDTQYF	TGTGCCAGCAGCCAATTTCCTCTTCCGGGACAGGGGGCCACTAGCACAGATACGCAGTATTTT
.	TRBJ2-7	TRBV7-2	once	CASSLWQGGYEQYF	TGTGCCAGCAGCTTGTGGCAGGGAGGCTACGAGCAGTACTTC
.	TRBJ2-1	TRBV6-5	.	CASSYSAGNEQFF	TGTGCCAGCAGTTACTCGGCGGGCAATGAGCAGTTCTTC
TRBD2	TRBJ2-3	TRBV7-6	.	CASSLGGGSADTQYF	TGTGCCAGCAGCTTAGGGGGGGGGTCCGCAGATACGCAGTATTTT
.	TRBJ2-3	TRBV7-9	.	CASSLDDPGLQSTDTQYF	TGTGCCAGCAGCTTAGACGATCCCGGGTTACAAAGCACAGATACGCAGTATTTT
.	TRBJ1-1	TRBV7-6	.	CASSLAGSEAFF	TGTGCCAGCAGCTTAGCGGGGAGTGAAGCTTTCTTT
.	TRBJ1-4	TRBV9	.	CASSVGGGRGTEKLFF	TGTGCCAGCAGCGTAGGAGGAGGCCGCGGCACTGAAAAACTGTTTTTT
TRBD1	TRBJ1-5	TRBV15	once	CATSRTGGLNQPQHF	TGTGCCACCAGCCGGACAGGGGGCCTCAATCAGCCCCAGCATTTT
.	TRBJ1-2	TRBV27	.	CASRSYYGYTF	TGTGCCAGCAGGTCCTACTATGGCTACACCTTC
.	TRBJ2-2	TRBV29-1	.	CSVEEENTGELFF	TGCAGCGTTGAGGAGGAGAACACCGGGGAGCTGTTTTTT
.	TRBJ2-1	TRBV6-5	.	CASSPFAGLVEQFF	TGTGCCAGCAGCCCGTTTGCCGGTCTGGTTGAGCAGTTCTTC
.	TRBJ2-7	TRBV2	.	CASLVSSGTPAVEQYF	TGTGCCAGCTTGGTCTCGTCCGGGACTCCAGCGGTCGAGCAGTACTTC
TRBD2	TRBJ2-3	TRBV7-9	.	CASSLLTSGVTDTQYF	TGTGCCAGCAGCTTATTAACTAGCGGGGTCACAGATACGCAGTATTTT
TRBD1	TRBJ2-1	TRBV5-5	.	CASSSPIEGAQDYNEQFF	TGTGCCAGCAGCTCTCCAATCGAGGGGGCGCAGGATTACAATGAGCAGTTCTTC
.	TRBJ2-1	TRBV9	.	CASSVVSTEQFF	TGTGCCAGCAGCGTAGTCAGTACCGAGCAGTTCTTC
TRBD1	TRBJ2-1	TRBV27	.	CASRPGTGIEQFF	TGTGCCAGCAGGCCCGGGACAGGGATTGAGCAGTTCTTC
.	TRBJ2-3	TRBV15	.	CATSIELAQGTDTQYF	TGTGCCACCAGCATAGAGTTGGCGCAGGGCACAGATACGCAGTATTTT